This TCR beta chain stems from a study of blood T cell repertoires in COVID-19. About the research overall: COVID-19 samples collected from the United States, Italy and Spain covered acute and convalescent phases.

Libraries were prepared by immunoSEQ multiplex PCR; TCRdb keeps only in-frame clonotypes and omits some of them. The sample consists of just under 60,000 clones, about 86% of them appearing once. This receptor was identified in a man aged 55-75 years with acute or convalescent COVID-19. The source material was peripheral blood.

In DNA, the CDR3 is TGCGCCAGCAGTCTCGGACCGGGAGGATCGGCAGATACGCAGTATTTT. Translating it yields CASSLGPGGSADTQYF. The V gene is TRBV5-1, the J gene TRBJ2-3; 7 positions agree with TRBD2. Germline V gene sequence: CDR1 SGHRS, CDR2 YFSETQ. The V segment lost 5 bases and the J segment 4 bases; nucleotides outside the gene matches: 13. The CDR3 loop spans 16 amino acids.